These T cell receptor beta chains were read from a single sample in a study of blood T cell repertoires in COVID-19. Produced via immunoSEQ multiplex PCR; TCRdb's table is partial and in-frame only. The table shows tens of thousands of clones, with 80% to 90% occurring only once. Sequencing used peripheral blood. The receptors stem from a human donor in a cohort sampled during active COVID-19. Both conserved end residues are part of each CDR3. The D gene is left open where the match is weak. The size field is filled for only some rows; it gives once, few, many or a size class.

TGTGCCAGCAACCACGGGAGGGATAGCAATCAGCCCCAGCATTTT CASNHGRDSNQPQHF TRBJ1-5 . . TRBV7-9
TGTGCCAGACCGGGACAGGGGGGCTGGGTCGGGGAGCTGTTTTTT CARPGQGGWVGELFF TRBJ2-2 TRBD1 . TRBV6-5
TGTGCCAGCAGTGAACAGACAGGAGCTAACTATGGCTACACCTTC CASSEQTGANYGYTF TRBJ1-2 . few TRBV6-1
TGCAGTGCAGTGGGACAGTACGAGCAGTACTTC CSAVGQYEQYF TRBJ2-7 TRBD1 . TRBV20-1
TGCGCCAGCAGCCTCAAGACAAGCTCCTACGAGCAGTACTTC CASSLKTSSYEQYF TRBJ2-7 . . TRBV4-1
TGTGCCAGCAGCCAAGTCTACTTGGCGGCGGGGGCAGGGGAGCAGTACTTC CASSQVYLAAGAGEQYF TRBJ2-7 . . TRBV4-2
TGTGCCAGCAGCTTTGGACAGGTTTCAGAAAACATTCAGTACTTC CASSFGQVSENIQYF TRBJ2-4 TRBD1 . TRBV7-9
TGTGCCAGCAGCTTAACCACGTCGACTCGAACTAGCACAGATACGCAGTATTTT CASSLTTSTRTSTDTQYF TRBJ2-3 . . TRBV11-2
TGTGCCAGCAGCCAGAATCCTAGCGGGGGCCACGAGCAGTACTTC CASSQNPSGGHEQYF TRBJ2-7 TRBD2 . TRBV4-2
TGTGCCAGCAGCTTGGCCGCTAGCGGCTCCTACGAGCAGTACTTC CASSLAASGSYEQYF TRBJ2-7 TRBD2 . TRBV5-6
TGTGCCAGCAGTTTAACGGGACACCGGAACACTGAAGCTTTCTTT CASSLTGHRNTEAFF TRBJ1-1 . . TRBV28
TGTGCCAGCAGGTCCCGGACTAGCGGGGGAAATGAGCAGTTCTTC CASRSRTSGGNEQFF TRBJ2-1 TRBD2 . TRBV3-1/TRBV3-2
TGTGCCAGCAGTGGGGGGGCAGCGAACACTGAAGCTTTCTTT CASSGGAANTEAFF TRBJ1-1 . . TRBV9
TGTGCCAGCAGTTTATCACCCGGGGGACGGGAGCAGTTCTTC CASSLSPGGREQFF TRBJ2-1 . once TRBV28
TGCGCCAGCAGCTCGGGACAGACAACCAATGAGCAGTTCTTC CASSSGQTTNEQFF TRBJ2-1 TRBD1 . TRBV5-1
TGTGCCAGTAGTATCCAGGGCACAGATACGCAGTATTTT CASSIQGTDTQYF TRBJ2-3 . . TRBV19
TGTGCCAGCAAGCAACAGACAGGGATGGACGGGGAGCTGTTTTTT CASKQQTGMDGELFF TRBJ2-2 TRBD1 . TRBV2
TGTGCCAGCAGCCACCTGGGACAAAAATACGAGCAGTACTTC CASSHLGQKYEQYF TRBJ2-7 . . TRBV3-1/TRBV3-2
TGTGCCAGCTCAGGGACAGGTCCGAACACTGAAGCTTTCTTT CASSGTGPNTEAFF TRBJ1-1 TRBD1 . TRBV18
TGTGCCAGCAGTCGGACTAGCGGGCCCTCCTACGAGCAGTACTTC CASSRTSGPSYEQYF TRBJ2-7 TRBD2 once TRBV3-1/TRBV3-2
TGTGCCAGCAGATTCGACAGATCCTACGAGCAGTACTTC CASRFDRSYEQYF TRBJ2-7 . . TRBV7-2
TGTGCCAGCAGCTTAGTCCAGGGGGCTTTCGGCTCCTATAATTCACCCCTCCACTTT CASSLVQGAFGSYNSPLHF TRBJ1-6 TRBD1 few TRBV7-6
TGCGCCAGCAGCCAAGCCAGGTATGGCAATCAGCCCCAGCATTTT CASSQARYGNQPQHF TRBJ1-5 . . TRBV4-3
TGTGCCAGCAGCTTAGGTACCGCAGGGGTGAACGAGCAGTACTTC CASSLGTAGVNEQYF TRBJ2-7 . . TRBV7-2
TGTGCCAGCAGCACCAGGACAGGGGGTGGCTACACCTTC CASSTRTGGGYTF TRBJ1-2 TRBD1 once TRBV7-8
TGTGCCAGCAGCTGGGACAGGGCCCAGCCCCAGCATTTT CASSWDRAQPQHF TRBJ1-5 TRBD1 . TRBV5-5
TGTGTTCTCGGGGACTATGGCTACACCTTC CVLGDYGYTF TRBJ1-2 . . TRBV6-5
TGTGCCACCTCAGTGAACCGGGCTACAGGAGCTTTCTTT CATSVNRATGAFF TRBJ1-1 . once TRBV2
TGCAGCGTTGAAGGCACCGGGACAGGGTGGGATACGCAGTATTTT CSVEGTGTGWDTQYF TRBJ2-3 TRBD1 . TRBV29-1
TGTGCCAGCAGCCAAGATCTGATAGGGGGCGCGAGTAGAAATTCACCCCTCCACTTT CASSQDLIGGASRNSPLHF TRBJ1-6 TRBD1 . TRBV4-2
TGTGCCAGTAGTATAGATATGAGGCCAGGGGGCGCTGGGGCCAACGTCCTGACTTTC CASSIDMRPGGAGANVLTF TRBJ2-6 TRBD1 once TRBV19
TGTGCCACCAGCAGGGGCCCCGTCCGGACTAATGAAAAACTGTTTTTT CATSRGPVRTNEKLFF TRBJ1-4 . . TRBV15
TGTGCCAGCAGCCTTCCGGGGGGATCCTACGAGCAGTACTTC CASSLPGGSYEQYF TRBJ2-7 TRBD2 . TRBV13
TGTGCCAGCAGTCAACAGGGGGGATCTAGAAACACCATATATTTT CASSQQGGSRNTIYF TRBJ1-3 TRBD1 . TRBV7-6
TGTGCCAGTAGTATACTGGCGGAAGAGACCCAGTACTTC CASSILAEETQYF TRBJ2-5 . once TRBV19
TGTGCCAGCAGCGGAGGATCCCGGGACAATCGCTACGAGCAGTACTTC CASSGGSRDNRYEQYF TRBJ2-7 . . TRBV7-9
TGTGCCAGTAGACTACAAGCCGCGAACACCGGGGAGCTGTTTTTT CASRLQAANTGELFF TRBJ2-2 . . TRBV19
TGTGCCAGCAGCCCGACACCCGGGGGCTACGAGCAGTACTTC CASSPTPGGYEQYF TRBJ2-7 . . TRBV11-2
TGTGCCAGCAGCCAATCAGGGGACACCGGGGAGCTGTTTTTT CASSQSGDTGELFF TRBJ2-2 . once TRBV3-1/TRBV3-2
TGTGCCAGCAGCCGTTTCGGGAGGGGAGAATCCGAGCAGTACTTC CASSRFGRGESEQYF TRBJ2-7 TRBD2 . TRBV14
TGTGCCAGCAGTGAATTGGGGACAGGGGTCGGTGGAACCGGGGAGCTGTTTTTT CASSELGTGVGGTGELFF TRBJ2-2 TRBD1 . TRBV25-1
TGTGCCATCAGTGAGTATGGACAGGGGAAGGGACCTGAAGCTTTCTTT CAISEYGQGKGPEAFF TRBJ1-1 TRBD1 . TRBV10-3
TGTGCCATCATGCAGGCCCCTGGGACTGGGGCTTTCTTT CAIMQAPGTGAFF TRBJ1-1 . . TRBV10-3
TGTGCCAGCAGCACAGTCTCGAACACTGAAGCTTTCTTT CASSTVSNTEAFF TRBJ1-1 . . TRBV6-5
TGTGCCAGCAGCTGGGGGCCAAATGAGCAGTTCTTC CASSWGPNEQFF TRBJ2-1 . . TRBV7-9